A selection of T cell receptor beta chains follows, all from one sample in a study of molecular identifiers for immune sequencing clone quantification. TCRdb ran MiXCR on the PCR reads and lists one entry per CDR3 protein. The sample includes a few hundred thousand distinct CDR3 sequences, 25% seen only once; the top ten take 0.76%. Sequenced input: naive CD8+ T cells from blood, with Jurkat cell RNA spiked in. Receptor source: a human donor in good health. Some libraries in this study had Jurkat cell RNA spiked in. Each CDR3 is given with its conserved first and last residue.

J gene | V gene | CDR3 protein
TRBJ2-5 | TRBV6-5 | CAGSLSSVAPPYF
TRBJ1-4 | TRBV7-9 | CASSPAGEKLFF
TRBJ2-7 | TRBV29-1 | CSVVGRGGEQYF
TRBJ2-3 | TRBV28 | CASSFRGLDTQYF
TRBJ2-1 | TRBV4-1 | CASSQVGTSGGYEQFF
TRBJ2-7 | TRBV5-1 | CASSRTGGGNEQYF
TRBJ1-1 | TRBV6-1 | CASSEPWTIIPTEAFF
TRBJ2-5 | TRBV4-1 | CASSHPPTGMETQYF
TRBJ1-6 | TRBV7-9 | CASSPDNSPLHF
TRBJ1-1 | TRBV19 | CASSPASMNTEAFF
TRBJ2-7 | TRBV4-1 | CASSQVPPGGYERYF
TRBJ2-7 | TRBV27 | CASSLGATPSEVGSYEQYF
TRBJ2-4 | TRBV25-1 | CASSEGYIQYF
TRBJ1-1 | TRBV4-3 | CASSQDGQYWTEAFF
TRBJ2-3 | TRBV7-2 | CASSELRSGDADTQYF
TRBJ2-7 | TRBV6-1 | CASSTPGLAIWSYEQYF
TRBJ2-7 | TRBV5-3 | CASSLLGSHGEQYF
TRBJ2-2 | TRBV9 | CASSVGEGQWLFF
TRBJ2-7 | TRBV7-2 | CASSLSTGTFYEQCF
TRBJ2-1 | TRBV7-3 | CASSPGLAGVNNEQFF
TRBJ1-1 | TRBV30 | CAWKQGEAFF
TRBJ1-3 | TRBV29-1 | CSVQKGETGNTIYF
TRBJ2-3 | TRBV11-2 | CASSLLPPEDTQYF
TRBJ2-1 | TRBV6-5 | CASSYGRGFEQFF
TRBJ2-3 | TRBV30 | CAWSNTGVDTRYF
TRBJ1-1 | TRBV7-8 | CASSWDRDNWDTEAFF
TRBJ2-7 | TRBV29-1 | CSVEGRGRTYEQYF
TRBJ2-7 | TRBV29-1 | CSVESRVGTASYEQYF
TRBJ2-4 | TRBV19 | CASSIGQGSENIQYF
TRBJ1-2 | TRBV28 | CASSTGQSANYGYTF
TRBJ1-1 | TRBV4-1 | CASSPRDTKSEAFF
TRBJ2-5 | TRBV7-2 | CASSLETRGETQYF
TRBJ2-1 | TRBV29-1 | CSVGLTPDRGLDEQFF
TRBJ2-7 | TRBV7-6 | CASSGTGTGVEQYF
TRBJ2-3 | TRBV27 | CASSLLNPAGGTDTQYF
TRBJ2-3 | TRBV11-2 | CASSTGTGLYTQYF
TRBJ2-7 | TRBV6-1 | CASRYYEQYF
TRBJ2-2 | TRBV19 | CASSMTGAGELFF
TRBJ2-3 | TRBV2 | CAGVRDTQYF
TRBJ1-1 | TRBV4-3 | CASSDTQNTEAFF
TRBJ2-5 | TRBV24-1 | CATSDGDRQETQYF
TRBJ2-7 | TRBV9 | CASIVEGTGGYEQYF
TRBJ2-7 | TRBV9 | CASSPQPGQGPYEQYF
TRBJ2-3 | TRBV6-2/TRBV6-3 | CATGYSTDTQYF
TRBJ1-4 | TRBV2 | CASSEVGRTDPNEKLFF
TRBJ1-2 | TRBV2 | CASSDFAENFYGYTF
TRBJ2-1 | TRBV30 | CAWTSGRTGQFF
TRBJ2-3 | TRBV7-8 | CASSLVSAGGDSTDRQYF
TRBJ2-7 | TRBV7-9 | CASSLGQGTYYEQYF
TRBJ2-3 | TRBV18 | CASSPPGKDTQYF
TRBJ2-7 | TRBV4-3 | CASSPGLRLYEQYF
TRBJ1-1 | TRBV5-5 | CASSLPLMNTEAFF
TRBJ1-3 | TRBV30 | CAWQTGTSSGNTIYF
TRBJ1-1 | TRBV12-3/TRBV12-4 | CASSLSRGNTEAFF
TRBJ1-4 | TRBV5-6 | CASSLGGRFEKLFF